The present entry profiles one T cell receptor beta chain with its context. The antigen remains undetermined. The data originate from a study of CD4+ T cells in melanoma. Findings and limits, study-wide: A reported correlation linked neoantigen-specific CD4+ T cells to CD8+, macrophage and B cell function.

Using immunoSEQ multiplex PCR, the repertoire was profiled, and TCRdb retains in-frame clones only, with some absent. Here the sample spans roughly 110,000 clones, about 90% being singletons. CDR1 and CDR2 (germline): SGHDN, FVKESK. The CDR3 spans 12 residues. V dropped 2 bases and J dropped 2 bases, with 4 bases sitting between them. The chain recombines TRBV14 with TRBJ2-7, with D unresolved. The specimen was peripheral blood. The clonotype originates from a human donor with melanoma. The CDR3: CASSQYAYEQYF. Here the CDR3 DNA reads TGTGCCAGCAGCCAATACGCCTACGAGCAGTACTTC.